The next 22 T cell receptor beta chains were all read from a single sample in a study of T cell repertoires in cytomegalovirus infection. TCRdb reanalysed the reads using MiXCR and keeps one entry per CDR3 protein. The data show 150,000 to 200,000 distinct CDR3 sequences, 8% to 10% seen once. The sample taken for sequencing was PBMCs. The receptors derive from a human donor in good health (CMV status not recorded). Some clones in this sample may be carry-over from other donors' samples.

There are many counts of this clonotype. The chain recombines TRBV6-2 or TRBV6-3 with TRBJ1-5; 9 bases agree with TRBD1. The ends lost 6 bases at V and 5 bases at J; junction bases unmatched: 26. This CDR3 contains 21 residues. Germline CDR1 is MNHEY and CDR2 is SVGEGT. This chain's CDR3 is CASSRGESLWGQGSIDQPQHF. The CDR3 region has the DNA TGTGCCAGCAGCCGCGGAGAGTCATTGTGGGGACAGGGAAGTATCGATCAGCCCCAGCATTTT.

This clonotype was observed many times. The gene calls are TRBV7-6 and TRBJ2-2; 10 bases match TRBD2. The CDR3 runs to 16 residues. Germline V gene sequence: CDR1 SGHVS, CDR2 FNYEAQ. With 2 bases clipped from V and 6 bases from J, the junction kept 6 bases outside the gene matches. CDR3 amino acids: CASSLILAGESGELFF. CDR3 in DNA: TGTGCCAGCAGCTTAATCCTAGCGGGAGAATCCGGGGAGCTGTTTTTT.

The V call is TRBV29-1, the J call TRBJ2-1, with 10 bases identical to TRBD1. The CDR3 is made up of 15 amino acids. Germline V gene sequence: CDR1 SQVTM, CDR2 ANQGSEA. J gave up 8 bases and V 6 bases, and 13 bases lay outside the gene matches. The CDR3 DNA sequence: TGCAGCGTCGGTACCGGGACAGGGGTTTCCGATGAGCAGTTCTTC. Translating it yields CSVGTGTGVSDEQFF.

This clonotype has a count of ten or more. V gene TRBV7-2 combines with J gene TRBJ2-7, with TRBD1 identical over 12 bases. This CDR3 is 14 amino acids long. V was pared by 5 bases and J by 4 bases, with 3 bases of the junction left unmatched. Germline values: CDR1 SGHTA, CDR2 FQGNSA. CDR3 in DNA: TGTGCCAGCAGCAGGGACAGGGGGCTGTACGAGCAGTACTTC. It translates to CASSRDRGLYEQYF.

This clonotype was detected ten times or more. The chain is built from TRBV7-2 and TRBJ2-2, with a tentative D call TRBD2 (5 bases). Germline loops: CDR1 SGHTA, CDR2 FQGNSA. With 2 bases removed from V and 3 bases from J, the gap between germline ends came to 22 bases. CDR3 length: 19 residues. CDR3 sequence (DNA): TGTGCCAGCAGCTTATCTGAGGGAATAACTTTGAAGGACACCGGGGAGCTGTTTTTT. Translated: CASSLSEGITLKDTGELFF.

Ten or more counts support this clonotype. The chain has TRBV28 and TRBJ2-3, with D hard to call. V shed 6 bases and J shed 0 bases, with 13 bases lying between them. Germline CDR1 is MDHEN and CDR2 is SYDVKM. CDR3 size: 15 residues. CDR3 nucleotide sequence: TGTGCCAGCAGCCGCAGAAGCTATAGCACAGATACGCAGTATTTT. Residues: CASSRRSYSTDTQYF.

This clonotype was seen repeatedly, ten times or more. For the CDR3, the DNA is TGTGCCAGCAGAGACGCGGGGGCTGAAGCTTTCTTT. Translation gives CASRDAGAEAFF. This chain connects TRBV6-2 or TRBV6-3 to TRBJ1-1, with D possibly being TRBD1 (5 bases). CDR1 is MNHEY and CDR2 is SVGEGT in the germline V gene. V dropped 6 bases and J dropped 6 bases, with 11 bases sitting between them. The length of the CDR3 is 12 residues.

This clonotype was detected ten times or more. The chain combines TRBV20-1 with TRBJ2-3; no firm D call. Germline loops: CDR1 DFQATT, CDR2 SNEGSKA (reference sequence). Trimming removed 1 base from V and 6 bases from J, with 17 bases in between. This CDR3 is 15 amino acids long. The CDR3 here is CSARGLDEAYDTQYF. DNA of the CDR3: TGCAGTGCTAGAGGACTCGACGAGGCTTATGATACGCAGTATTTT.

This clonotype was detected ten times or more. J is TRBJ1-5 and V is TRBV6-2 or TRBV6-3, with D maybe TRBD1 (6 bases). Germline V gives CDR1 MNHEY, CDR2 SVGEGT. The V end was cut by 2 bases, the J end by 3 bases, with 8 bases between. The CDR3 is 14 residues long. The CDR3 DNA is TGTGCCAGCAGTTACCGGGACAACAATCAGCCCCAGCATTTT. Its protein product is CASSYRDNNQPQHF.

The CDR3 is CASSPLVLGQGLSGANVLTF. The CDR3 nucleotides read TGTGCCAGCAGCCCCCTGGTATTAGGACAGGGGCTATCGGGGGCCAACGTCCTGACTTTC. The chain joins TRBV7-2 to TRBJ2-6; 9 bases are shared with TRBD1. Germline CDR1 is SGHTA and CDR2 is FQGNSA. The CDR3 totals 20 residues. With 5 bases clipped from V and 4 bases from J, the junction kept 18 bases outside the gene matches.

This clonotype has at least ten counts. The chain employs TRBV19 and TRBJ1-5; D not resolved. This CDR3 comprises 12 residues. V was clipped by 6 bases and J by 4 bases, with 7 bases between them. Germline CDR1 and CDR2: LNHDA and SQIVND (reference sequence). CDR3 nucleotide sequence: TGTGCCAGTAGACCCGCAAATCAGCCCCAGCATTTT. This codes for CASRPANQPQHF.

There are a few counts of this clonotype. The rearrangement links TRBV27 to TRBJ2-7; D not resolved. V was shortened by 5 bases and J by 0 bases, with 14 bases between the two germline ends. Per germline, CDR1 MNHEY and CDR2 SMNVEV (reference sequence). This CDR3 has 15 residues. CDR3 amino acids: CASSTSSLPSYEQYF. In nucleotides, the CDR3 is TGTGCCAGCAGTACCTCTTCATTACCCTCCTACGAGCAGTACTTC.

This clonotype was observed at least ten times. This rearrangement joins TRBV18 to TRBJ1-5; D is unclear. Germline CDR1 and CDR2: KGHSH and LQKENI. The CDR3 length is 16 residues. V dropped 2 bases and J dropped 1 base, with 12 bases sitting between them. The CDR3 nucleotides are TGTGCCAGCTCACCAACCCCGGGAATCAGCAATCAGCCCCAGCATTTT. It yields the protein CASSPTPGISNQPQHF.

This rearrangement joins TRBV12-3 or TRBV12-4 to TRBJ1-2; a possible D gene is TRBD1 (5 bases). The CDR3 length is 13 residues. The V end was cut by 3 bases, the J end by 8 bases, with 13 bases between. The CDR3 sequence: CASSLTGPGGYTF. In DNA form, the CDR3 reads TGTGCCAGCAGTTTGACGGGGCCTGGCGGCTACACCTTC.

J is TRBJ2-2 and V is TRBV7-3; the match to TRBD2 covers 8 bases. The length of the CDR3 is 17 residues. V lost 5 bases and J lost 0; bases outside the gene matches: 8. Germline loops: CDR1 SGHTA, CDR2 FQGTGA. The CDR3 DNA follows: TGTGCCAGCAGCGAACGGCTAGCGGGTCCGAACACCGGGGAGCTGTTTTTT. This gives the protein CASSERLAGPNTGELFF.

The table lists this clonotype with many counts. The chain recombines TRBV12-3 or TRBV12-4 with TRBJ2-3; no clear D gene. Trimming stripped 5 bases from V and 6 bases from J, with 15 bases between. The CDR3 is 14 amino acids. For the CDR3, the DNA is TGTGCCAGCAGTGGTCCCCGGGCTTTGGATACGCAGTATTTT. Amino acids: CASSGPRALDTQYF.

This clonotype has a count of ten or more. The rearrangement links TRBV6-2 or TRBV6-3 to TRBJ1-1; D gene uncertain. CDR1 is MNHEY, CDR2 SVGEGT, per germline. V gave up 0 bases and J gave up 6 bases, with 11 bases separating them. This CDR3 region has 14 residues. CDR3 region: CASSYSSIGSEAFF. The DNA of the CDR3 is TGTGCCAGCAGTTACTCGAGCATCGGCTCTGAAGCTTTCTTT.

This clonotype was seen at least ten times. V usage is TRBV2 and J usage is TRBJ1-3, with unresolved D. This CDR3 contains 15 residues. The germline V gene encodes CDR1 SNHLY and CDR2 FYNNEI. The V gene lost 4 bases and the J gene lost 0 bases, with 10 bases spanning the gap. CDR3 region: CASSAEPRSGNTIYF. The CDR3 nucleotides are TGTGCCAGCAGTGCGGAGCCCCGCTCTGGAAACACCATATATTTT. Using reference TRBV2 and TRBJ1-3 for the parts outside the CDR3, the full variable domain is EPEVTQTPSHQVTQMGQEVILRCVPISNHLYFYWYRQILGQKVEFLVSFYNNEISEKSEIFDDQFSVERPDGSNFTLKIRSTKLEDSAMYFCASSAEPRSGNTIYFGEGSWLTVV.

The sample holds many counts of this clonotype. The rearrangement joins TRBV20-1 to TRBJ2-1; no clear D. Germline loops: CDR1 DFQATT, CDR2 SNEGSKA (reference sequence). CDR3 length: 14 residues. Trimming removed 4 bases from V and 9 bases from J, with 19 bases in between. Written as DNA, the CDR3 is TGCAGTGCTACGTCCAGGCTATTTTGGGGTGAGCAGTTCTTC. Translated: CSATSRLFWGEQFF.

This clonotype was counted many times. The gene calls are TRBV7-2 and TRBJ1-4; D not resolved. The CDR3 contains 13 residues. V was trimmed by 5 bases and J by 8 bases, leaving 12 bases between them. Germline CDR1 is SGHTA and CDR2 is FQGNSA. Here the CDR3 DNA reads TGTGCCAGCAGCCCTCCGATGAGGGAAAAACTGTTTTTT. It translates to CASSPPMREKLFF.

The table lists this clonotype with many counts. The rearrangement links TRBV7-2 to TRBJ1-6; D remains ambiguous. The CDR3 totals 14 residues. V was clipped by 1 base and J by 5 bases, with 6 bases between them. Per the germline V gene, CDR1 is SGHTA and CDR2 is FQGNSA. The CDR3 DNA is TGTGCCAGCAGCTTAGGAATCAATAATTCACCCCTCCACTTT. Protein sequence: CASSLGINNSPLHF.

The genes are TRBV20-1 and TRBJ1-1, with no clear D. The CDR3 is made up of 14 amino acids. Germline V lookup: CDR1 DFQATT, CDR2 SNEGSKA (reference sequence). V lost 1 base and J 0 bases, leaving 9 bases between the germline ends. As DNA, the CDR3 is TGCAGTGCTAGAGGAGGCGCAATGAACACTGAAGCTTTCTTT. It encodes CSARGGAMNTEAFF.